This is a list of T cell receptor beta chains from one sample in a study of T cell repertoires in cytomegalovirus infection. From the reads, TCRdb called clonotypes with MiXCR, one entry per CDR3 protein. Of a few hundred thousand distinct CDR3 sequences in the sample, 26% are singletons; the top ten hold about 12%. Sequencing was carried out using PBMCs. The receptor source for this set is a human donor in good health (CMV status not recorded). Some clones in this sample may be carry-over from other donors' samples. Each CDR3 is given with its conserved first and last residue. The order of the fields is J gene, V gene, clone size, D gene, CDR3 protein, CDR3 DNA. D genes are given only for firm matches. The size entry is marked missing in some rows and otherwise reads once, few, many or a size class.

>TRBJ2-2|TRBV7-2|few|NA
CASSSGSNTGELFF
TGTGCCAGCAGCTCGGGGTCGAACACCGGGGAGCTGTTTTTT
>TRBJ1-2|TRBV3-1|NA|NA
CASSQAMGYTF
TGTGCCAGCAGCCAAGCGATGGGCTACACCTTC
>TRBJ2-7|TRBV7-2|many|NA
CASSSLGVIAYEQYF
TGTGCCAGCAGCTCTTTAGGGGTCATAGCCTACGAGCAGTACTTC
>TRBJ2-3|TRBV7-8|many|TRBD2
CASSFLVAGGTDTQYF
TGTGCCAGCAGCTTCCTGGTGGCGGGAGGTACAGATACGCAGTATTTT
>TRBJ1-2|TRBV7-3|many|NA
CASSPSAGNLYGYTF
TGTGCCAGCAGCCCATCCGCGGGGAACCTCTATGGCTACACCTTC
>TRBJ1-2|TRBV10-3|NA|NA
CAISLQQWGYTF
TGTGCCATCAGCCTACAGCAGTGGGGCTACACCTTC
>TRBJ2-5|TRBV10-3|NA|NA
CAISEALPRSGETQYF
TGTGCCATCAGTGAGGCCCTCCCAAGGAGCGGAGAGACCCAGTACTTC
>TRBJ2-5|TRBV29-1|NA|NA
CSVSLSTTGTQETQYF
TGCAGCGTTTCCCTCTCGACGACAGGGACTCAAGAGACCCAGTACTTC
>TRBJ2-3|TRBV4-1|NA|TRBD1
CASSGRDSGTDTQYF
TGCGCCAGCAGCGGCCGGGACAGCGGCACAGATACGCAGTATTTT
>TRBJ2-7|TRBV20-1|NA|TRBD2
CSARVLAGDYEQYF
TGCAGTGCTAGAGTCCTAGCGGGAGACTACGAGCAGTACTTC
>TRBJ2-5|TRBV7-2|many|NA
CASSPRQVSQTQYF
TGTGCCAGCAGCCCCCGGCAAGTGAGCCAGACCCAGTACTTC
>TRBJ2-5|TRBV24-1|NA|NA
CATSSGDQETQYF
TGTGCCACCTCGTCGGGGGACCAAGAGACCCAGTACTTC
>TRBJ2-3|TRBV11-2|few|NA
CASGFLGDTQYF
TGTGCCAGCGGGTTTTTAGGAGATACGCAGTATTTT
>TRBJ1-2|TRBV6-8|NA|TRBD1
CASSYWTGAGYTF
TGTGCCAGCAGTTACTGGACAGGGGCCGGCTACACCTTC
>TRBJ1-5|TRBV19|few|NA
CASSMETVSNQPQHF
TGTGCCAGTAGTATGGAGACAGTTAGCAATCAGCCCCAGCATTTT
>TRBJ2-5|TRBV28|NA|NA
CASSLSAGGQETQYF
TGTGCCAGCAGTTTATCAGCGGGTGGGCAAGAGACCCAGTACTTC
>TRBJ2-5|TRBV12-3/TRBV12-4|NA|TRBD2
CASSLSGLAAETQYF
TGTGCCAGCAGTTTGAGCGGCCTAGCGGCAGAGACCCAGTACTTC
>TRBJ1-5|TRBV29-1|few|TRBD1
CSASGQGGAAQHF
TGCAGCGCCAGCGGACAGGGCGGTGCGGCCCAGCATTTT
>TRBJ2-5|TRBV6-1|many|NA
CASSQRRGPAYLETQYF
TGTGCCAGCAGTCAAAGGAGGGGACCGGCCTATCTAGAGACCCAGTACTTC
>TRBJ2-5|TRBV6-5|NA|NA
CASSYSPMGWWYF
TGTGCCAGCAGTTACTCCCCCATGGGGTGGTGGTACTTC
>TRBJ2-1|TRBV11-2|few|TRBD2
CASSLDSRAGGWYNEQFF
TGTGCCAGCAGCTTAGATTCTCGCGCGGGAGGGTGGTACAATGAGCAGTTCTTC
>TRBJ1-2|TRBV5-6|many|NA
CASSLGGGYTF
TGTGCCAGCAGCTTGGGCGGAGGCTACACCTTC
>TRBJ1-1|TRBV20-1|few|NA
CSARTDGNTEAFF
TGCAGTGCTAGAACAGACGGGAACACTGAAGCTTTCTTT
>TRBJ1-2|TRBV3-1|few|TRBD1
CASSQGDSYYGYTF
TGTGCCAGCAGCCAAGGGGACAGCTACTATGGCTACACCTTC
>TRBJ2-1|TRBV11-2|NA|TRBD2
CASSPGASGRIEQFF
TGTGCCAGCAGCCCCGGGGCTAGCGGGAGGATTGAGCAGTTCTTC
>TRBJ2-3|TRBV10-3|few|TRBD2
CAITASGKADTSTDTQYF
TGTGCCATCACGGCTAGCGGGAAGGCAGACACTAGCACAGATACGCAGTATTTT
>TRBJ2-7|TRBV7-8|many|TRBD2
CASSSNAGGHYEQYF
TGTGCCAGCAGCTCTAATGCGGGAGGCCACTACGAGCAGTACTTC
>TRBJ1-5|TRBV7-2|NA|NA
CASSSSTNQPQHF
TGTGCCAGCAGCTCTAGCACAAATCAGCCCCAGCATTTT
>TRBJ1-1|TRBV6-1|few|TRBD1
CASSYGTGMNTEAFF
TGTGCCAGCAGTTATGGGACAGGGATGAACACTGAAGCTTTCTTT
>TRBJ2-5|TRBV19|NA|TRBD1
CASRTSDRAWETQYF
TGTGCCAGTAGGACATCGGACAGGGCCTGGGAGACCCAGTACTTC
>TRBJ1-5|TRBV6-2/TRBV6-3|many|NA
CASSYTDSNQPQHF
TGTGCCAGCAGTTACACGGATAGCAATCAGCCCCAGCATTTT
>TRBJ2-5|TRBV24-1|few|TRBD1
CATSDPGQGLEETQYF
TGTGCCACCAGTGATCCGGGACAGGGGTTGGAAGAGACCCAGTACTTC
>TRBJ2-7|TRBV7-2|many|TRBD2
CASSPGTRYEQYF
TGTGCCAGCAGCCCTGGGACTAGATATGAGCAGTACTTC
>TRBJ1-3|TRBV28|NA|NA
CASSLRESGNTIYF
TGTGCCAGCAGCCTCCGGGAGTCAGGAAACACCATATATTTT
>TRBJ2-5|TRBV7-6|many|NA
CASSPEASVAETQYF
TGTGCCAGCAGCCCCGAAGCCTCGGTGGCAGAGACCCAGTACTTC
>TRBJ2-5|TRBV28|NA|NA
CAISLWGVSEETQYF
TGTGCCATCAGTTTGTGGGGCGTCAGTGAAGAGACCCAGTACTTC
>TRBJ1-2|TRBV20-1|few|NA
CSVPDLTNYGYTF
TGCAGTGTCCCGGACCTCACTAACTATGGCTACACCTTC
>TRBJ2-5|TRBV6-6|few|TRBD2
CASSQLAGGSETQYF
TGTGCCAGCAGTCAACTAGCGGGAGGGTCAGAGACCCAGTACTTC
>TRBJ2-5|TRBV15|NA|NA
CATSRGDEGQETQYF
TGTGCCACCAGCAGAGGGGACGAGGGGCAAGAGACCCAGTACTTC
>TRBJ1-1|TRBV19|few|NA
CASNGGADTEAFF
TGTGCCAGTAACGGGGGGGCCGACACTGAAGCTTTCTTT
>TRBJ2-1|TRBV20-1|few|TRBD2
CSASLRSGKAGNEQFF
TGCAGTGCTAGCCTCAGAAGCGGGAAGGCCGGCAATGAGCAGTTCTTC
>TRBJ2-7|TRBV7-9|NA|NA
CASSPDGDYEQYF
TGTGCCAGCAGCCCAGACGGCGACTACGAGCAGTACTTC
>TRBJ2-2|TRBV6-2/TRBV6-3|NA|NA
CASSVLRNTGELFF
TGTGCCAGTTCGGTACTGCGGAACACCGGGGAGCTGTTTTTT
>TRBJ1-2|TRBV12-3/TRBV12-4|NA|TRBD1
CASSLERTGGYGYTF
TGTGCCAGCAGTTTAGAGAGGACAGGGGGGTATGGCTACACCTTC
>TRBJ2-2|TRBV19|NA|TRBD2
CASTPRGLAGSTGELFF
TGTGCCAGTACCCCTAGGGGACTAGCGGGAAGCACCGGGGAGCTGTTTTTT
>TRBJ2-5|TRBV20-1|NA|NA
CSARVSVGETQYF
TGCAGTGCTAGAGTGAGCGTGGGGGAGACCCAGTACTTC
>TRBJ2-5|TRBV28|few|NA
CASSLQSGFQETQYF
TGTGCCAGCAGTTTACAGTCTGGCTTCCAAGAGACCCAGTACTTC
>TRBJ2-2|TRBV5-1|NA|NA
CASSLDPRGGTGELFF
TGCGCCAGCAGCTTGGATCCACGCGGCGGGACCGGGGAGCTGTTTTTT
>TRBJ1-4|TRBV6-2/TRBV6-3|few|NA
CASSPRILEKLFF
TGTGCCAGCAGCCCCAGGATACTTGAAAAACTGTTTTTT
>TRBJ2-1|TRBV29-1|few|NA
CSVASYNEQFF
TGCAGCGTTGCATCCTACAATGAGCAGTTCTTC
>TRBJ2-6|TRBV7-9|NA|NA
CASSYQSGANVLTF
TGTGCCAGCAGCTACCAATCTGGGGCCAACGTCCTGACTTTC
>TRBJ2-1|TRBV12-3/TRBV12-4|NA|NA
CASSPNHEQFF
TGTGCCAGCAGCCCAAACCATGAGCAGTTCTTC
>TRBJ2-3|TRBV27|many|NA
CASTDFGPPPADTQYF
TGTGCCAGCACCGATTTTGGGCCCCCACCAGCAGATACGCAGTATTTT
>TRBJ2-1|TRBV20-1|NA|NA
CSVGRGNEQFF
TGCAGTGTTGGCAGGGGCAATGAGCAGTTCTTC
>TRBJ2-3|TRBV7-6|NA|NA
CASSPTPGGTDTQYF
TGTGCTAGCAGTCCAACCCCAGGGGGCACAGATACGCAGTATTTT
>TRBJ1-5|TRBV27|NA|NA
CASSPHVRGNSNQPQHF
TGTGCCAGCAGTCCCCACGTGAGGGGAAATAGCAATCAGCCCCAGCATTTT
>TRBJ1-1|TRBV19|NA|TRBD1
CASRTGDPLRATEAFF
TGTGCCAGCAGGACAGGGGACCCTTTACGGGCCACTGAAGCTTTCTTT